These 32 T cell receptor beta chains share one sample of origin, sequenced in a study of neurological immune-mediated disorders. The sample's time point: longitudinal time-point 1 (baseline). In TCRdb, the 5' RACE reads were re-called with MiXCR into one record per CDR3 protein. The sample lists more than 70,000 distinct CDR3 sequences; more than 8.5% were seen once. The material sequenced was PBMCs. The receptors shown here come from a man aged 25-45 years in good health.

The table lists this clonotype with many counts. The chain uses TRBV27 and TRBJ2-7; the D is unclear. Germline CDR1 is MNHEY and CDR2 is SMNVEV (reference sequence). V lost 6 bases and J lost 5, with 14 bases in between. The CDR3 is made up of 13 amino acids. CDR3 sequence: CASRLRAADEQYF. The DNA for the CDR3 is TGTGCCAGCAGACTCCGGGCGGCGGACGAGCAGTACTTC.

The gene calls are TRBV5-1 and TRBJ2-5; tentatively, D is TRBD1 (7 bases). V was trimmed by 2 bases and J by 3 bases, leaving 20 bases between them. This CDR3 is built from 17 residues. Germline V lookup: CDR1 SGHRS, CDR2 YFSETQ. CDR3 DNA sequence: TGCGCCAGCAGCTTTACAGGGGACTCCTATACCAAAGAGACCCAGTACTTC. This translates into CASSFTGDSYTKETQYF.

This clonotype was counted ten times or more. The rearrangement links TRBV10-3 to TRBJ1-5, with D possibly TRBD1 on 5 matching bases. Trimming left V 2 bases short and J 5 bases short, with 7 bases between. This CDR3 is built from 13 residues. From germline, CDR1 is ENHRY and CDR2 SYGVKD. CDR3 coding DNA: TGTGCCATCAGTGAGGGGGGTGATCAGCCCCAGCATTTT. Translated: CAISEGGDQPQHF.

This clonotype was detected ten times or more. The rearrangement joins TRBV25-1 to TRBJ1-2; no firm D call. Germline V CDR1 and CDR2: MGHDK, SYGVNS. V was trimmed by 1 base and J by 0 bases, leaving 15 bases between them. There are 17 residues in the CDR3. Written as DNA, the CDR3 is TGTGCCAGCAGTGAATCCAAGGCCCCCACTTCTAACTATGGCTACACCTTC. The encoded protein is CASSESKAPTSNYGYTF.

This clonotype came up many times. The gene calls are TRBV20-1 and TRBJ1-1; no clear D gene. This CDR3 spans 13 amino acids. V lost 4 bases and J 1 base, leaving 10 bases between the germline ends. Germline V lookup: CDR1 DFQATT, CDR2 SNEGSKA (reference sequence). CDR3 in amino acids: CSATDPANTEAFF. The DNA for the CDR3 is TGCAGTGCTACCGATCCGGCGAACACTGAAGCTTTCTTT.

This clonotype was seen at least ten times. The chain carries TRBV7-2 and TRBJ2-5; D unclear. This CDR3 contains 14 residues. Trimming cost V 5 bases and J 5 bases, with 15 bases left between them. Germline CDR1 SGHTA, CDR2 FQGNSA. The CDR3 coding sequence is TGTGCCAGCAGCCCCCAGGCGCTCGGGGAGACCCAGTACTTC. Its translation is CASSPQALGETQYF.

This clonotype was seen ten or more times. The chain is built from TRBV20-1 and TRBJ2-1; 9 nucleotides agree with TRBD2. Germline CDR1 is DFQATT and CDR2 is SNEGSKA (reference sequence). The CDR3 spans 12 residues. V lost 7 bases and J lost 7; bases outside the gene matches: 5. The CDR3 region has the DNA TGCAGTGGGCGGGAGGGAGTTAATGAGCAGTTCTTC. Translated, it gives CSGREGVNEQFF.

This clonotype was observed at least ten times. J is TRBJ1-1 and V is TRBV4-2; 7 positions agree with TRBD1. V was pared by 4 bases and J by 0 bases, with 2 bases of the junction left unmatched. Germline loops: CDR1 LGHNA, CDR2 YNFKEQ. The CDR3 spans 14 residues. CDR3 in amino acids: CASSPDRLNTEAFF. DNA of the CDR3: TGTGCCAGCAGCCCGGACAGGCTGAACACTGAAGCTTTCTTT.

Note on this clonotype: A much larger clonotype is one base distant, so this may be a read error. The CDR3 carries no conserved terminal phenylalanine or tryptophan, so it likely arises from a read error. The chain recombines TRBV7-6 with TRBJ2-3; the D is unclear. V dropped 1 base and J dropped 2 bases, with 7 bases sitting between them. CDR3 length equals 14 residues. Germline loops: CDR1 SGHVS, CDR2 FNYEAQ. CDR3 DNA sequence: TGTGCCAGCAGCTTAGAACAGCTCACAGATACGCAGTATTCT. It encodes CASSLEQLTDTQYS.

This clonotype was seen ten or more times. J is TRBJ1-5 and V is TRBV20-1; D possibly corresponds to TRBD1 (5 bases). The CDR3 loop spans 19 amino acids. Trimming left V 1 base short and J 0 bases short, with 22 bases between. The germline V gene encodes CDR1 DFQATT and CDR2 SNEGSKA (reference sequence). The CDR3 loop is CSARVQGLTKQYSNQPQHF. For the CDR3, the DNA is TGCAGTGCTAGAGTGCAGGGCCTAACCAAGCAATATAGCAATCAGCCCCAGCATTTT.

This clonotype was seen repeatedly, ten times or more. This chain's CDR3 is CSARDPSGEGETQYF. For the CDR3, the DNA is TGCAGTGCTAGAGATCCTAGCGGGGAGGGGGAGACCCAGTACTTC. This rearrangement joins TRBV20-1 to TRBJ2-5; 9 bases fit TRBD2. Germline V CDR1 and CDR2: DFQATT, SNEGSKA (reference sequence). The trim removed 0 bases at V and 5 bases at J, leaving 7 bases unmatched. This CDR3 is 15 amino acids long.

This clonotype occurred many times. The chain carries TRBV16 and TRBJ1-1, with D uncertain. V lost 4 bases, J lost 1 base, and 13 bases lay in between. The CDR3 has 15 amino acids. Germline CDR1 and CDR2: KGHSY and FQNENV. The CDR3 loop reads CASSRMWGSNTEAFF. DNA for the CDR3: TGTGCCAGCAGCCGGATGTGGGGTTCGAACACTGAAGCTTTCTTT.

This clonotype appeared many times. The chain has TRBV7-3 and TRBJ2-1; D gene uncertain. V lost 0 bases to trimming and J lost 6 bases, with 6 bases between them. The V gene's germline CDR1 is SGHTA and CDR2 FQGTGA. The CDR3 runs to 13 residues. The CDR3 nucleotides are TGTGCCAGCAGCTTAACGGCCGGCAATGAGCAGTTCTTC. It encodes CASSLTAGNEQFF.

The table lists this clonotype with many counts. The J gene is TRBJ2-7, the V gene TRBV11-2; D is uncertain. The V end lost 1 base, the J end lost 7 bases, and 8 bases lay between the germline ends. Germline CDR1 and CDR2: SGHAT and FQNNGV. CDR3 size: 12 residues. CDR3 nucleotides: TGTGCCAGCAGCTTAGGAAGGTGGGAGCAGTACTTC. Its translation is CASSLGRWEQYF.

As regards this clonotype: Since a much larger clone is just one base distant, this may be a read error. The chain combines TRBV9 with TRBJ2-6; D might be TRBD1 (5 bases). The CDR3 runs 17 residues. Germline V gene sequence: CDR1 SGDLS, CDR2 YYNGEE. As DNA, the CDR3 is TGTGCCAGCAGCGATAACGACTTTCGCTCTGGGGCCTACGTCCTGACTTTC. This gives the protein CASSDNDFRSGAYVLTF.

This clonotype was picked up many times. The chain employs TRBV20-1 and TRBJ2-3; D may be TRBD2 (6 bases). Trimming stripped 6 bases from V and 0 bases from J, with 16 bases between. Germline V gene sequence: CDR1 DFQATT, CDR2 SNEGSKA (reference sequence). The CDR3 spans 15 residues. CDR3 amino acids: CSASSSEKSTDTQYF. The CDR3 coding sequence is TGCAGTGCCAGCTCTAGCGAGAAAAGCACAGATACGCAGTATTTT.

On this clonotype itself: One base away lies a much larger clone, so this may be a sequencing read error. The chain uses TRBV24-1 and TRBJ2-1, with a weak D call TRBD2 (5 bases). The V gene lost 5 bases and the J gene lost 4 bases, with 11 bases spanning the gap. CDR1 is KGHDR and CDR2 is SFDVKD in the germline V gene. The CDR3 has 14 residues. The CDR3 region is CATSGGRRYNEQFF. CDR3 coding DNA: TGTGCCACCAGTGGCGGCCGGAGGTACAATGAGCAGTTCTTC.

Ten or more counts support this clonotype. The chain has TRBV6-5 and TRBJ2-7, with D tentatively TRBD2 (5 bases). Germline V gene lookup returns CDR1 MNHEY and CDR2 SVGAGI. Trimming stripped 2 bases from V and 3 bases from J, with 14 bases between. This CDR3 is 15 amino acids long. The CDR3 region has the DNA TGTGCCAGCAGTTACGACTTATCCGGGGACTACGAGCAGTACTTC. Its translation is CASSYDLSGDYEQYF.

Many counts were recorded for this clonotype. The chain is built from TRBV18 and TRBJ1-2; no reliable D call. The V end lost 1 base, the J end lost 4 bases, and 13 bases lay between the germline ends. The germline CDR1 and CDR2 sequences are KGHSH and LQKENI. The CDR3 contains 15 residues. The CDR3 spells CASSPLREGAYGYTF. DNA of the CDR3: TGTGCCAGCTCACCACTACGGGAGGGAGCCTATGGCTACACCTTC.

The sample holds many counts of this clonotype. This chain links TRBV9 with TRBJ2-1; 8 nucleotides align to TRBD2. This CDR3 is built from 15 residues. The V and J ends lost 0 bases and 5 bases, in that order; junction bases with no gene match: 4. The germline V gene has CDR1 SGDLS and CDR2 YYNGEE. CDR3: CASSVAQRENNEQFF. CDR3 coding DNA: TGTGCCAGCAGCGTAGCCCAGCGGGAGAACAATGAGCAGTTCTTC.

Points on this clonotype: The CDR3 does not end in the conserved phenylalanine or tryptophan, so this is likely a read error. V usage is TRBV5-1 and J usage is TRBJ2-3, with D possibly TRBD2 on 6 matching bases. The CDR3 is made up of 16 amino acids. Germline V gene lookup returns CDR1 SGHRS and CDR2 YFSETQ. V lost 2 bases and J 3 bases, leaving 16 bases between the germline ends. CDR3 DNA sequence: TGCGCCAGCAGCTTAGGTATCGGGAGTCTTACAGATACGCAGTATTAT. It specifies CASSLGIGSLTDTQYY.

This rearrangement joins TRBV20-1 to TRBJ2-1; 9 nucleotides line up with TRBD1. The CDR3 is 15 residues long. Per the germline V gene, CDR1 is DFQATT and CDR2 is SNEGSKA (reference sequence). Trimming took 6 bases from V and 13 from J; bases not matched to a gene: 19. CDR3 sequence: CSAKAGTGFENNQFF. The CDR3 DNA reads TGCAGTGCGAAAGCCGGGACAGGGTTTGAAAATAATCAGTTCTTC.

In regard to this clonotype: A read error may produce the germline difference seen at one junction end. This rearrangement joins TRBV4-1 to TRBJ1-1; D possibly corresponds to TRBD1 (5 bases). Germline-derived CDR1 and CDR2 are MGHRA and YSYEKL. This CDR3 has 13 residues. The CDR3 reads CAISQGRGPRAFF. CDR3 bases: TGCGCCATCAGCCAAGGGCGGGGACCGCGGGCTTTCTTT.

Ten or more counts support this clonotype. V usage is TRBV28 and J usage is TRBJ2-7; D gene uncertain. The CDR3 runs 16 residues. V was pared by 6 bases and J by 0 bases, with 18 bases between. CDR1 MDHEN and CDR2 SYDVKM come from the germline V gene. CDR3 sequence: CASRNTQYLSSYEQYF. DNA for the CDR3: TGTGCCAGCAGGAATACTCAATATCTTAGCTCCTACGAGCAGTACTTC.

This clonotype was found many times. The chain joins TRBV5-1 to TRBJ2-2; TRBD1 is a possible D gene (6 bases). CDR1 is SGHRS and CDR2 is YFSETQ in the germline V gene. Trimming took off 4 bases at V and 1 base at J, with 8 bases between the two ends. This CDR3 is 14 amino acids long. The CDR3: CASSRGQNTGELFF. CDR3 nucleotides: TGCGCCAGCAGCCGGGGACAGAACACCGGGGAGCTGTTTTTT.

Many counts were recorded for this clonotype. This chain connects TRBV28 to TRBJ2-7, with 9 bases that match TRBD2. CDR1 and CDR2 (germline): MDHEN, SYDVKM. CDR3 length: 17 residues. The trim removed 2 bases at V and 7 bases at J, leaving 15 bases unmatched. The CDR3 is CASSLAGGAGGPGEQYF. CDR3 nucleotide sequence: TGTGCCAGCAGTTTAGCCGGGGGTGCGGGAGGGCCGGGGGAGCAGTACTTC.

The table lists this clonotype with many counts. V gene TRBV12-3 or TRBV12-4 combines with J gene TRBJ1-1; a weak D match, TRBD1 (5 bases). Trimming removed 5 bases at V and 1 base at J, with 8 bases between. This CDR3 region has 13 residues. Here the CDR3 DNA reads TGTGCCAGCAGTCCCCAGGGGAACACTGAAGCTTTCTTT. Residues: CASSPQGNTEAFF.

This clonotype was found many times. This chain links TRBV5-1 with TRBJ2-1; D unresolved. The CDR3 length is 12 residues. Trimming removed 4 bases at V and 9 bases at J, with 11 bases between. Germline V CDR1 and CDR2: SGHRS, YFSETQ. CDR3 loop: CASSIGWVEQFF. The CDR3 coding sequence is TGCGCCAGCAGCATTGGGTGGGTTGAGCAGTTCTTC.

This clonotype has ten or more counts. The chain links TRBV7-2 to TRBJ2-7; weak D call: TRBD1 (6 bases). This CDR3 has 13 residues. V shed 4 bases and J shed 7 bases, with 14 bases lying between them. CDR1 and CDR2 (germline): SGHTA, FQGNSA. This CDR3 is CASSSKQGWEQYF. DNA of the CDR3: TGTGCCAGCAGCTCGAAACAGGGCTGGGAGCAGTACTTC. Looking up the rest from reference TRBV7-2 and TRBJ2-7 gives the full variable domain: GAGVSQSPSNKVTEKGKDVELRCDPISGHTALYWYRQSLGQGLEFLIYFQGNSAPDKSGLPSDRFSAERTGGSVSTLTIQRTQQEDSAVYLCASSSKQGWEQYFGPGTRLTVT.

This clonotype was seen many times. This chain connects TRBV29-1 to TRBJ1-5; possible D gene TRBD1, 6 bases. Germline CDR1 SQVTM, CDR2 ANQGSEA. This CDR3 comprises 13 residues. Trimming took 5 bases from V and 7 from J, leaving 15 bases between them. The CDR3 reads CSVFPGVGQPQHF. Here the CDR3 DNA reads TGCAGCGTTTTCCCAGGGGTCGGACAGCCCCAGCATTTT.

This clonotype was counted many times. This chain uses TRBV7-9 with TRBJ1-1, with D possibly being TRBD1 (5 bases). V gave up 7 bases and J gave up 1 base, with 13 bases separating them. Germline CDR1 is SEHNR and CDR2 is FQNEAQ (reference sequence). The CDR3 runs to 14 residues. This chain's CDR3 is CASKIGGTNTEAFF. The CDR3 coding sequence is TGTGCCAGCAAGATAGGCGGGACGAACACTGAAGCTTTCTTT.

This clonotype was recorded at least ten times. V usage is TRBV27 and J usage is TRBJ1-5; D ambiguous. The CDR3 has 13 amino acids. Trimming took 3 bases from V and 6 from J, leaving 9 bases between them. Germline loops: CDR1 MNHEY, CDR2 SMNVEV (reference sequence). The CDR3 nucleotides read TGTGCCAGCAGTTTCGGGTTTGGTCAGCCCCAGCATTTT. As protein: CASSFGFGQPQHF.